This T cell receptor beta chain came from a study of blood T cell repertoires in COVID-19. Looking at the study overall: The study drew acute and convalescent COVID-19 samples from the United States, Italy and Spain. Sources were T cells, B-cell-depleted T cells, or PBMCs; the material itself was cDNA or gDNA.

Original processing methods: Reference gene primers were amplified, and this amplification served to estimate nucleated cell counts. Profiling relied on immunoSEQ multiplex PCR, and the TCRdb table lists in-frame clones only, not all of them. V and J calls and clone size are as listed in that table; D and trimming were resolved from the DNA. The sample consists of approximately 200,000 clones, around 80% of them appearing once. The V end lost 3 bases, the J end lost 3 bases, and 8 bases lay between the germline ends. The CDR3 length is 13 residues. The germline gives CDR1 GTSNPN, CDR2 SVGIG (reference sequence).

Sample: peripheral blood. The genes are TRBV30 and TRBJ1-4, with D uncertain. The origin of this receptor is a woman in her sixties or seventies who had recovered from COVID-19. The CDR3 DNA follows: TGTGCCTGGAGCCGGGATCCTAATGAAAAACTGTTTTTT. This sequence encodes CAWSRDPNEKLFF.